Detailed here is one T cell receptor beta chain. Its recognized antigen is unknown. No clone much larger than this one lies a single base away; base qualities are absent. The source of the sample is a study of cytomegalovirus exposure and HLA in healthy donors (dated by TCRdb to about 2017). With regard to the full study: According to an earlier analysis of 550 to 700 of the donors, some 180 million T cells yielded 117 million unique TCR beta sequences and 276 Gb of sequence data. Roughly 300 gigabases of sequencing data and 78 million or so unique TCR sequences were included in an early release covering 550 to 650 HLA-typed donors. Of the 350 to 450 genotyped donors, about 80% fell in the genetic ancestry cluster associated with self-reported Caucasian donors. The study was designed to test whether signatures of past pathogen exposure could be identified by cataloging public T cell receptors. The study used immunosequencing to profile the T cell repertoires of approximately 650 subjects and linked those repertoires to cytomegalovirus serostatus. Besides the first cohort of around 700 subjects, a separate validation cohort made up of roughly 120 different subjects was used. To predict cytomegalovirus infection status, the study combined high-throughput TCR immunosequencing, statistical association of individual TCRs with disease status, and machine learning. A later analysis re-analyzed previously published TCR beta repertoires from approximately 670 donors and added high-resolution HLA genotyping to study TCR occurrence patterns. Rather than drawing on any new phenotypic data, the later analysis identified candidate immune exposures from TCR beta sequences and the way those sequences occurred across donors. To decide whether each TCR beta V gene segment behaved as functional or pseudogenic, an earlier analysis of approximately 590 of the donors relied on high-throughput TCR beta sequencing. Donor age, sex, ethnicity and CMV serostatus were compiled together with the repertoire data. In a later genetic analysis, genome-wide SNP genotypes for about three fifths of the roughly 670 donors were used, and that subset was treated as a discovery cohort. All discovery cohort repertoires had been generated using a single sequencing platform. Class I and class II HLA loci were covered by the typing at four-digit resolution. The number of typed donors differed by locus: roughly 620-630 for A, B, C, DRB1 and DQB1; approximately 520 for DQA1; around 580 for DPA1; and around 470 for DPB1. Roughly five DR-DQ haplotypes were handled as single units for association and clustering because linkage in the cohort was strong. Across approximately 400 genotyped donors of the cohort, an average of about 240,000 unique TCR beta nucleotide sequences per donor were sequenced, and 15% to 20% of those sequences were non-productive. Results the study describes overall, beyond this receptor: A later genetic analysis associated a missense DCLRE1C variant with V-gene and J-gene trimming of TCR beta chains, and an independent cohort replicated the association. Some IMGT-functional V segments, including TRBV6-2 and TRBV6-3, could not be told apart with the 87-base-pair reads, so those segments were excluded. In an earlier analysis of approximately 600 of the donors, most TCR beta V segments were observed in productive rearrangements about 87% or about 30% of the time, broadly matching IMGT annotations. The cohort was sequenced for TCR beta chains only, and without alpha or paired-chain data the features that could be detected were limited. In a later analysis, several top co-occurrence clusters were reported to appear linked to parvovirus B19, influenza, CMV and Epstein-Barr virus. In a later analysis, around 17,000 TCR beta sequences were associated with specific HLA alleles at a false discovery rate of 0.05. A cluster of highly shared sequence variants was judged likely to be a technical artifact of the sequencing pipeline. In vitro tests confirmed that a few of the cytomegalovirus-associated TCR beta chains recognize cytomegalovirus antigens. According to a later genetic analysis, donors in an Asian-associated ancestry cluster had fewer N-insertions in productive TCRs than the approximately 710-donor mean. In a later analysis, HLA-associated TCR beta chains showed more clonal expansion and lower generation probabilities than non-associated chains that were equally common. Linkage disequilibrium might explain the correlated functional status among segregating V segments, but an unknown experimental factor could not be ruled out. Across donors, most TCR sequences were observed very rarely, whereas some public TCRs were present in many individuals. According to the authors, the approach could potentially be generalized to other disease states and immunological phenotypes. In a later analysis, the rate of TCR association differed among HLA loci, with DRB1 alleles having the most associated TCRs and HLA-C alleles having the fewest. HLA typing was unavailable for some donors at each locus, so association tests used only the typed subset. Cytomegalovirus status was reported to be diagnosed by the classifier with high specificity and sensitivity in both the original and validation cohorts. Because counts were too low, under 20 rarely observed V segments, including chromosome 9 orphons, were left out of the earlier analysis of 500 to 750 of the donors. Most CMV-associated TCR beta chains appeared to be HLA-restricted in a later analysis, and the HLA associations seemed to be driven largely by CMV exposure. Roughly uniform sequencing depth across donors was assumed in presence/absence analyses, although this assumption may not hold. For the cohort, immune exposure information was limited to CMV serostatus. When HLA alleles, especially DR and DQ, strongly co-occurred, attributing TCR associations to individual alleles was difficult. A further reported finding was that TCR beta sequences accurately predicted the HLA-A and HLA-B alleles for most subjects in the first cohort. In the study, about 150 TCR beta chains were listed as associated with cytomegalovirus.

The cohort consisted of some 670 healthy bone marrow donors. At the time of sampling, every cohort member was nominally healthy, though immune exposures that went unrecorded were likely present. The donor was CMV seronegative and was included in the group of several hundred seronegative cohort members. A peripheral blood sample was collected from each donor, and TCR beta sequencing was performed on peripheral blood mononuclear cells. The Qiagen DNeasy Blood Extraction Kit was used to extract genomic DNA from the blood cell samples. The protocol used for the library was the immunoSEQ multiplex PCR assay. The multiplex PCR relied on a mix of 60 forward primers for TCR Vbeta segments and 13 reverse primers for TCR Jbeta segments. A multiplex PCR assay on genomic DNA amplified the CDR3 region of rearranged TCR beta genes. Amplified TCR beta libraries were sequenced as 87-base-pair reads on the Illumina HiSeq System. For the original study's pipeline: Across the roughly 700 repertoires, a later analysis counted 80 million or so unique TCR beta chains, approximately 12 million of which were shared by at least two donors. Raw reads were error-corrected and collapsed into unique sequences with a nearest-neighbor algorithm that merged closely related sequences to remove PCR and sequencing errors. To assign V, D and J gene segments, CDR3 sequences were aligned to IMGT reference sequences. For a sequence to be retained, at least a six-nucleotide match to both a V gene segment and a J gene segment was required. A rearrangement counted as productive if the CDR3 had no stop codons and remained in frame with V and J, and every other rearrangement counted as non-productive. Following IMGT convention, CDR3 was defined as the stretch from the second conserved V-encoded cysteine up to the conserved J-encoded phenylalanine. The earlier analysis of a few hundred of the donors excluded sequences that lacked an unambiguous match to a single V gene segment. In an earlier analysis of several hundred of the donors, V segments were called functional above 56.7% productive rearrangements and were called segregating when the between-donor standard deviation exceeded 5%. A statistical classification framework was built to diagnose cytomegalovirus status from the catalog of TCR beta chain sequences. In a later analysis, V and J genes were assigned by comparing TCR nucleotide sequences against IMGT/GENE-DB human TR gene sequences. The TCRdist pipeline was used in a later analysis to assign CDR3 sequences and most-parsimonious VDJ recombination scenarios. In a later analysis, each TCR beta chain was defined by its CDR3 amino acid sequence together with its V-gene family, and reads lacking a unique V-gene family were excluded. To address suspected cross-contamination and a sequencing artifact, a later analysis removed 592 highly shared, low-generation-probability nucleotide sequences. A later analysis calculated a clonal expansion index for each public chain from normalized within-repertoire ranks of inferred template counts. A later analysis computed generation probabilities with a VDJ recombination model fitted to out-of-frame rearrangements, and checked the results against IGoR. A later analysis scored TCR-TCR, TCR-HLA and TCR-CMV co-occurrence with hypergeometric tests, applying a repertoire-size bias correction to TCR pairs. A later analysis estimated false discovery rates by permuting HLA or CMV assignments 20 times. A later analysis grouped co-occurring TCRs with DBSCAN, adding TCRdist sequence similarity when clustering within HLA-allele-positive subsets. Repertoires with fewer than 30,000 or more than 120,000 public chains, plus five repertoires with anomalous nucleotide sharing, were excluded from co-occurrence clustering. The source is immuneACCESS, and TCRdb retained only in-frame sequences with V and J called. Part of the clones is not carried over; for the studies checked, unresolved V genes explain less than half of this, and the remainder is unexplained. V, J and clone size derive from that table, while D and trimming were established from the DNA sequence. Within this sample are 100,000 or so clones, with 70% to 75% of them counted one time only. The top ten clonotypes cover over 3% of the sample.

CDR1 and CDR2 (PRHDT, FYEKMQ) derive from the germline V gene (reference sequence). Here V drops 7 bases and J drops 4 bases, and the junction holds 8 bases not matched to any gene. From its cysteine to its phenylalanine, the CDR3 spans 15 amino acids. Here the CDR3 DNA is all that survives: 45 bases in frame from base 1. The rearranged segments are TRBV13 and TRBJ1-1, and TRBD1 matches 11 of the central bases. Sequencing was done on a sample of PBMCs. The receptor was isolated from a man aged 40-49 years in good health and CMV-seronegative. CDR3 loop: CASTQDRGRGTEAFF. The DNA sequence is given as TGTGCCAGCACCCAGGACAGGGGGCGCGGCACTGAAGCTTTCTTT.